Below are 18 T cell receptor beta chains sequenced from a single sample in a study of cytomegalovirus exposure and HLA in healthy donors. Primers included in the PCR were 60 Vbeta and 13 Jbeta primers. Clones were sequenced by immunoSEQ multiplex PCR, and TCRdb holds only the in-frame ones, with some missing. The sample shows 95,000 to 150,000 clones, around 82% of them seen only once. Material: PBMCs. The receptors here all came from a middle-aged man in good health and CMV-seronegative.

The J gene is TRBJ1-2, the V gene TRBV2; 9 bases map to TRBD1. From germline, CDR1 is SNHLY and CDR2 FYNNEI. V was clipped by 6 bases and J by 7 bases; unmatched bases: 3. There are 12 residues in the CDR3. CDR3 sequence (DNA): TGTGCCAGCAGAAGGGACAGGGCTGGCTACACCTTC. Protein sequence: CASRRDRAGYTF. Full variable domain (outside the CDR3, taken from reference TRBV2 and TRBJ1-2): EPEVTQTPSHQVTQMGQEVILRCVPISNHLYFYWYRQILGQKVEFLVSFYNNEISEKSEIFDDQFSVERPDGSNFTLKIRSTKLEDSAMYFCASRRDRAGYTFGSGTRLTVV.

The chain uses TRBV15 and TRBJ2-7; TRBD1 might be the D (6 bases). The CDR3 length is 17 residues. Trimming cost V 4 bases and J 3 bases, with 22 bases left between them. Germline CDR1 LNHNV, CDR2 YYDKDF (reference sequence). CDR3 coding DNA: TGTGCCACCAGCACAGCCCAGGGGCGGCCGGAGCACTACGAGCAGTACTTC. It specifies CATSTAQGRPEHYEQYF.

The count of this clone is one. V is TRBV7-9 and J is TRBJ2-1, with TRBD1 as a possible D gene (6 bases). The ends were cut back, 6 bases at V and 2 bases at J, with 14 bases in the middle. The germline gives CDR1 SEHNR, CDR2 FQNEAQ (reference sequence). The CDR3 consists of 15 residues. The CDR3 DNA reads TGTGCCAGCAGGTTGGGGGACAATCCCTACAATGAGCAGTTCTTC. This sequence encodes CASRLGDNPYNEQFF.

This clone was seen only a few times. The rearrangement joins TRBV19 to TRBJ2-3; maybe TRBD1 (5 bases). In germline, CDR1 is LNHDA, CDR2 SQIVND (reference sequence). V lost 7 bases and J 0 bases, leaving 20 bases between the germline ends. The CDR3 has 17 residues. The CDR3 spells CASTLGAGNPSTDTQYF. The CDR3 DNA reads TGTGCCAGTACCCTAGGGGCAGGCAACCCTAGCACAGATACGCAGTATTTT.

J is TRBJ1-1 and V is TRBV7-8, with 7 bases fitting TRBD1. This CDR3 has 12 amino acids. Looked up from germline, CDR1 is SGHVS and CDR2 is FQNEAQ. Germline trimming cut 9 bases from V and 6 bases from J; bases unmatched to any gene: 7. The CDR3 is CASMRDSPEAFF. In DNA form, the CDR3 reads TGTGCCAGTATGCGGGACAGCCCTGAAGCTTTCTTT.

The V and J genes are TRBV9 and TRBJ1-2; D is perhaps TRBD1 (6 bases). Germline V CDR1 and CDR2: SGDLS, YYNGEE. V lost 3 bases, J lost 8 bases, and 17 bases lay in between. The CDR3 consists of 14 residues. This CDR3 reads CASSANREYGGYTF. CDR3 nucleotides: TGTGCCAGCAGCGCCAACAGGGAGTATGGCGGCTACACCTTC. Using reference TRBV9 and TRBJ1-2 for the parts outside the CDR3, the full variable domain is DSGVTQTPKHLITATGQRVTLRCSPRSGDLSVYWYQQSLDQGLQFLIQYYNGEERAKGNILERFSAQQFPDLHSELNLSSLELGDSALYFCASSANREYGGYTFGSGTRLTVV.

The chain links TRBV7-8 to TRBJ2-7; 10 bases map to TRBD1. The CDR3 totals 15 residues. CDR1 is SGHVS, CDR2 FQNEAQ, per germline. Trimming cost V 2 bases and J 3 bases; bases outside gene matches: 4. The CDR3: CASSLTRDRGYEQYF. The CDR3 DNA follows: TGTGCCAGCAGCTTAACCCGGGACAGGGGCTACGAGCAGTACTTC.

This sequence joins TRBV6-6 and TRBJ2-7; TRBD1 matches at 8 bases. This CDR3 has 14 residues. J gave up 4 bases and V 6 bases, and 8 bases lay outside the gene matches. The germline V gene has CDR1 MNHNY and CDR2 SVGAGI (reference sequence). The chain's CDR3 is CASRMTGASYEQYF. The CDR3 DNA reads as TGTGCCAGCAGGATGACAGGGGCTTCTTACGAGCAGTACTTC.

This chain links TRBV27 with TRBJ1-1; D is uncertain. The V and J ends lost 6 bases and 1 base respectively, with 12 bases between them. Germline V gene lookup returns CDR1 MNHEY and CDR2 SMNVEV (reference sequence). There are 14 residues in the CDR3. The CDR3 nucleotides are TGTGCCAGCAGGGAACAGAGACCGAACACTGAAGCTTTCTTT. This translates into CASREQRPNTEAFF.

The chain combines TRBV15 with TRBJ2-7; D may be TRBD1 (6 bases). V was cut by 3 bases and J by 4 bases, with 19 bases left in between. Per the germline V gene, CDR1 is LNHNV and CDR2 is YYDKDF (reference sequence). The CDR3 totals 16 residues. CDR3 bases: TGTGCCACCAGCAGCCTTACAGGGAGACAACTATACGAGCAGTACTTC. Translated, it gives CATSSLTGRQLYEQYF.

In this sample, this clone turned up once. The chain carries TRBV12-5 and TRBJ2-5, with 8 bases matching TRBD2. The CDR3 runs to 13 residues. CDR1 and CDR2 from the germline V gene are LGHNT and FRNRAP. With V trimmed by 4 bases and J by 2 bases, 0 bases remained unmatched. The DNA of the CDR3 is TGTGCTAGTGGTTCGGGGGGGCAAGAGACCCAGTACTTC. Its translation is CASGSGGQETQYF.

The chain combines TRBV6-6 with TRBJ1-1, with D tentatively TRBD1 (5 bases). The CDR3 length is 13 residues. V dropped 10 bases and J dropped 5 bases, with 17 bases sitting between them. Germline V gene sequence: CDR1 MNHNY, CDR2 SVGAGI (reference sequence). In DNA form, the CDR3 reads TGTGCCACCTTACGTTATGGGGGGACTGAAGCTTTCTTT. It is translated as CATLRYGGTEAFF.

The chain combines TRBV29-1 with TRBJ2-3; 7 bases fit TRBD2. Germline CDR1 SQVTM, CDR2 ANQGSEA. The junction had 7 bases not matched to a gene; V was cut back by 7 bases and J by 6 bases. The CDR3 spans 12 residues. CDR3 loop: CSAGRRGDTQYF. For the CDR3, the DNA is TGCAGCGCGGGGCGGCGGGGGGATACGCAGTATTTT.

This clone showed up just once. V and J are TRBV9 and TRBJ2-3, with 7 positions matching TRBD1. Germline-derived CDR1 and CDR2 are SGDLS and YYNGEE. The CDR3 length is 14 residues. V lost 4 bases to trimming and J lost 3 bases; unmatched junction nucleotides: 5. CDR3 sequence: CASSPGQETDTQYF. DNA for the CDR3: TGTGCCAGCAGCCCCGGACAGGAGACAGATACGCAGTATTTT.

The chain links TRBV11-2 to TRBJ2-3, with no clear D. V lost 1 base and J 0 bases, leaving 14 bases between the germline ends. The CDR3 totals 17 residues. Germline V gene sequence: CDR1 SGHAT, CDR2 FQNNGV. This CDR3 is CASSLVPVRSSTDTQYF. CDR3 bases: TGTGCCAGCAGCTTAGTTCCGGTGCGGTCTAGCACAGATACGCAGTATTTT.

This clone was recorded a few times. CDR3 sequence (DNA): TGTGCCAGCAGTGAAACGGGGGGTTCAGATACGCAGTATTTT. Protein: CASSETGGSDTQYF. V and J are TRBV25-1 and TRBJ2-3, with 7 bases identical to TRBD2. V lost 2 bases to trimming and J lost 4 bases; unmatched junction nucleotides: 3. The CDR3 spans 14 residues. Germline CDR1 reads MGHDK; CDR2 reads SYGVNS.

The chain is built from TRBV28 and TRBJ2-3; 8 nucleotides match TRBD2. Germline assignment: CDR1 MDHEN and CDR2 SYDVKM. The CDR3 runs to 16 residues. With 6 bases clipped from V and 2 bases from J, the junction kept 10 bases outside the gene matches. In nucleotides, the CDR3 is TGTGCCAGCAGCCCGGGAGGCGGGAGGATCACAGATACGCAGTATTTT. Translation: CASSPGGGRITDTQYF.

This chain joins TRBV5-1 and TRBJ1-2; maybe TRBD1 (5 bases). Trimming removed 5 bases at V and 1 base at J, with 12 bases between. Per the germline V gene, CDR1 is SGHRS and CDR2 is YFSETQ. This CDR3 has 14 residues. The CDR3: CASRPQGLNYGYTF. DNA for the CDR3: TGCGCCAGCAGGCCCCAGGGACTTAACTATGGCTACACCTTC.